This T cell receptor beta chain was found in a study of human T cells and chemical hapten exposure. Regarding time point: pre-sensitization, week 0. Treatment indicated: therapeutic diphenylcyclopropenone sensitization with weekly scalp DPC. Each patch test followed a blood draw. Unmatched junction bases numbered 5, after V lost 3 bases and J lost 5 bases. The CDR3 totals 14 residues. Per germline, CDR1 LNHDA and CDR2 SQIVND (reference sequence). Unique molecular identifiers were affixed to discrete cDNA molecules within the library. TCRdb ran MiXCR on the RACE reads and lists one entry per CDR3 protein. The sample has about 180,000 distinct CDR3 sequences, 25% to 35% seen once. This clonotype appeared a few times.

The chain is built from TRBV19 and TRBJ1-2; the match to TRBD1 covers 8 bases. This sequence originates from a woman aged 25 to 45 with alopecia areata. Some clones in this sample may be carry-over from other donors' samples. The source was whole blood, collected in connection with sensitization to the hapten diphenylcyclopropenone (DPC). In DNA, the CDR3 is TGTGCCAGTAGTATCCAGGGACAGGCGTATGGCTACACCTTC. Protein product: CASSIQGQAYGYTF.